This is a list of T cell receptor beta chains from one sample in a study of post-analysis software for immune sequencing data. TCRdb ran MiXCR on the PCR reads and lists one entry per CDR3 protein. The table records about 430,000 distinct CDR3 sequences, approximately 37% of them present only once. The sample was blood. These receptors were taken from a girl aged 2 to 9 with multiple sclerosis. Both conserved end residues are part of each CDR3. A D gene is named only where the DNA matches it firmly. Only some rows state a clone size, as once, few, many or a class for expanded clones.

v_gene: TRBV4-1; j_gene: TRBJ2-7; d_gene: -; abundance: -; CDR3nt: TGCGCCAGCAGCCAGATTAGGACAGCCTACTACGAGCAGTACTTC; CDR3aa: CASSQIRTAYYEQYF
v_gene: TRBV29-1; j_gene: TRBJ2-7; d_gene: TRBD1; abundance: many; CDR3nt: TGCAGCGTTAGACAGGGTATCAACGAGCAGTACTTC; CDR3aa: CSVRQGINEQYF
v_gene: TRBV6-5; j_gene: TRBJ1-4; d_gene: TRBD1; abundance: few; CDR3nt: TGTGCCAGCAGTACAAGGACAGGGGTAGATGAAAAACTGTTTTTT; CDR3aa: CASSTRTGVDEKLFF
v_gene: TRBV4-1; j_gene: TRBJ2-2; d_gene: -; abundance: -; CDR3nt: TGCGCCAGCAGCCTAAGCGCGGGCTACACCGGGGAGCTGTTTTTT; CDR3aa: CASSLSAGYTGELFF
v_gene: TRBV12-3/TRBV12-4; j_gene: TRBJ2-3; d_gene: TRBD2; abundance: -; CDR3nt: TGTGCCAGCAGTCCCGGACGGCGCGGGGGTACGCAGTATTTT; CDR3aa: CASSPGRRGGTQYF
v_gene: TRBV20-1; j_gene: TRBJ2-1; d_gene: TRBD2; abundance: few; CDR3nt: TGCAGTGCTAGAGATGGGAAGCGGGAGCTCGATGAGCAGTTCTTC; CDR3aa: CSARDGKRELDEQFF
v_gene: TRBV10-3; j_gene: TRBJ1-1; d_gene: -; abundance: once; CDR3nt: TGTGCCATCAGTGAGTCGCCACTCCGGGGCACTGAAGCTTTCTTT; CDR3aa: CAISESPLRGTEAFF
v_gene: TRBV9; j_gene: TRBJ1-6; d_gene: -; abundance: -; CDR3nt: TGTGCCAGCAGCGTAGATCAAGGGCTTAATTCACCCCTCCACTTT; CDR3aa: CASSVDQGLNSPLHF
v_gene: TRBV7-8; j_gene: TRBJ2-7; d_gene: -; abundance: -; CDR3nt: TGTGCCAGCAGCTTAGTGGAGGGCCAACCCTACGAGCAGTACTTC; CDR3aa: CASSLVEGQPYEQYF
v_gene: TRBV12-3/TRBV12-4; j_gene: TRBJ2-7; d_gene: -; abundance: few; CDR3nt: TGTGCCAGCAGCCGAGGCTTCTACGAGCAGTACTTC; CDR3aa: CASSRGFYEQYF
v_gene: TRBV5-1; j_gene: TRBJ2-1; d_gene: -; abundance: -; CDR3nt: TGCGCCAGCAGCTTGGTTTCAGGGGCGTCCTACAATGAGCAGTTCTTC; CDR3aa: CASSLVSGASYNEQFF
v_gene: TRBV5-1; j_gene: TRBJ2-4; d_gene: TRBD2; abundance: few; CDR3nt: TGCGCCAGCAGCTGGACTAGCGGGGGGAGGAACATTCAGTACTTC; CDR3aa: CASSWTSGGRNIQYF
v_gene: TRBV27; j_gene: TRBJ2-6; d_gene: -; abundance: few; CDR3nt: TGTGCCAGCAGTTTGGTAGGGTTCCGCTCTGGGGCCAACGTCCTGACTTTC; CDR3aa: CASSLVGFRSGANVLTF
v_gene: TRBV20-1; j_gene: TRBJ2-3; d_gene: -; abundance: -; CDR3nt: TGCAGTGCCCATGGGGGGCTTCACCGCGTAGGGAGTAGGGGGCAGTATTTT; CDR3aa: CSAHGGLHRVGSRGQYF
v_gene: TRBV12-3/TRBV12-4; j_gene: TRBJ2-1; d_gene: -; abundance: -; CDR3nt: TGTGCCAGCAGTTTCGTAGTGGGAGAAGTCTCCTACAATGAGCAGTTCTTC; CDR3aa: CASSFVVGEVSYNEQFF
v_gene: TRBV7-9; j_gene: TRBJ2-7; d_gene: -; abundance: -; CDR3nt: TGTGCCAGCAGCTTCACGACACCTGACGAGCAGTACTTC; CDR3aa: CASSFTTPDEQYF
v_gene: TRBV14; j_gene: TRBJ2-1; d_gene: TRBD2; abundance: -; CDR3nt: TGTGCCAGCAGCCAAGATTGGGGGGGTTCCATTCTCAATGAGCAGTTCTTC; CDR3aa: CASSQDWGGSILNEQFF
v_gene: TRBV7-8; j_gene: TRBJ2-1; d_gene: TRBD2; abundance: -; CDR3nt: TGTGCCAGCAGCTTACCACCTAGCGGGAGGTACAATGAGCAGTTCTTC; CDR3aa: CASSLPPSGRYNEQFF
v_gene: TRBV15; j_gene: TRBJ2-7; d_gene: TRBD1; abundance: -; CDR3nt: TGTGCCACCAGAAGGACGGGACAGGGGGCGTACGAGCAGTACTTC; CDR3aa: CATRRTGQGAYEQYF
v_gene: TRBV10-3; j_gene: TRBJ2-3; d_gene: -; abundance: many; CDR3nt: TGTGCCATCAGTGATGGGCAGGAGGTCACAGATACGCAGTATTTT; CDR3aa: CAISDGQEVTDTQYF
v_gene: TRBV20-1; j_gene: TRBJ1-5; d_gene: TRBD1; abundance: -; CDR3nt: TGCAGTGCAGGGACAGGGCGAGAGAATCAGCCCCAGCATTTT; CDR3aa: CSAGTGRENQPQHF
v_gene: TRBV4-1; j_gene: TRBJ1-4; d_gene: TRBD1; abundance: -; CDR3nt: TGCGCCAGCAGCCAACGGACAGGCGAAGTTGGGCGGCGCGAAAAACTGTTTTTT; CDR3aa: CASSQRTGEVGRREKLFF
v_gene: TRBV11-2; j_gene: TRBJ2-7; d_gene: TRBD2; abundance: -; CDR3nt: TGTGCCAGCAGCACAACTAAGGGACTAGCGTTCCACGAGCAGTACTTC; CDR3aa: CASSTTKGLAFHEQYF
v_gene: TRBV3-1; j_gene: TRBJ2-1; d_gene: -; abundance: few; CDR3nt: TGTGCCAGCAGCCAAACGGGGCGCAAGACGCGTGAGCAGTTCTTC; CDR3aa: CASSQTGRKTREQFF
v_gene: TRBV29-1; j_gene: TRBJ1-2; d_gene: -; abundance: -; CDR3nt: TGCAGCGTAGCGGCAGGGATGGACTATGGCTACACCTTC; CDR3aa: CSVAAGMDYGYTF
v_gene: TRBV28; j_gene: TRBJ2-7; d_gene: -; abundance: -; CDR3nt: TGCGCCAGCAGTATCAGGGAGATTAAGGTCTACGAGCAGTACTTC; CDR3aa: CASSIREIKVYEQYF
v_gene: TRBV2; j_gene: TRBJ1-2; d_gene: -; abundance: -; CDR3nt: TGTGCCAGCAGTGGGGATAGGGATGGCTACACCTTC; CDR3aa: CASSGDRDGYTF
v_gene: TRBV3-1; j_gene: TRBJ2-7; d_gene: -; abundance: -; CDR3nt: TGTGCCAGCAGCCAAAACGGGCCCTACGAGCAGTACTTC; CDR3aa: CASSQNGPYEQYF
v_gene: TRBV3-1; j_gene: TRBJ2-7; d_gene: TRBD2; abundance: few; CDR3nt: TGTGCCAGCAGCCAGCCTGGGACTAGCGGGAGAGAGCGCGAGCAGTACTTC; CDR3aa: CASSQPGTSGREREQYF
v_gene: TRBV5-1; j_gene: TRBJ2-1; d_gene: TRBD2; abundance: -; CDR3nt: TGCGCCAGCAGTCGGGGACTAGCGGACTACAATGAGCAGTTCTTC; CDR3aa: CASSRGLADYNEQFF
v_gene: TRBV7-9; j_gene: TRBJ1-2; d_gene: -; abundance: few; CDR3nt: TGTGCCAGCAGCTTTAATACAAACTATGGCTACACCTTC; CDR3aa: CASSFNTNYGYTF
v_gene: TRBV12-3/TRBV12-4; j_gene: TRBJ1-2; d_gene: TRBD1; abundance: -; CDR3nt: TGTGCCAGCAGTACGGTGGGACAGAGGTATGGCTACACCTTC; CDR3aa: CASSTVGQRYGYTF